The 28 T cell receptor beta chains in this list originate from one sample, sequenced in a study of pediatric ulcerative colitis. Method: immunoSEQ multiplex PCR; TCRdb's copy keeps in-frame clones and lacks some. The sample lists about 24,000 clones; about 67% were seen once. One to two pinch biopsies were taken from the rectum during colonoscopy. Sample: gut tissue. The receptors stem from a boy aged 5-17 years with severe ulcerative colitis.

This clone was detected only a few times. The J gene is TRBJ1-2, the V gene TRBV2; D uncertain. Trimming removed 1 base at V and 0 bases at J, with 9 bases between. This CDR3 is 15 amino acids long. Germline assignment: CDR1 SNHLY and CDR2 FYNNEI. The CDR3: CASSEGGKSNYGYTF. The CDR3 nucleotides read TGTGCCAGCAGTGAAGGCGGGAAATCTAACTATGGCTACACCTTC.

In this sample, this clone turned up once. One end of the junction does not line up with germline, which may come from a read error. V is TRBV6-1 and J is TRBJ2-5; TRBD2 agrees at 14 bases. Germline loops: CDR1 MNHNS, CDR2 SASEGT. There are 16 residues in the CDR3. CDR3 protein: CAISEGTSGSMGTQYF. Written as DNA, the CDR3 is TGTGCCATCAGTGAAGGGACTAGCGGGAGTATGGGGACCCAGTACTTC.

The chain links TRBV4-2 to TRBJ2-2, with D uncertain. CDR1 is LGHNA, CDR2 YNFKEQ, per germline. CDR3 length: 14 amino acids. Trimming pared 0 bases from V and 4 bases from J, leaving 6 bases between. CDR3 amino acids: CASSQDKSTGELFF. DNA for the CDR3: TGTGCCAGCAGCCAAGATAAGAGCACCGGGGAGCTGTTTTTT.

In nucleotides, the CDR3 is TGTGCCAGCAGCTTAGAGCAGGCTAGCGGGCCAGGCGGGGATACGCAGTATTTT. Residues: CASSLEQASGPGGDTQYF. The chain recombines TRBV7-9 with TRBJ2-3; 8 bases are a match to TRBD2. The junction had 15 bases not matched to a gene; V was cut back by 1 base and J by 6 bases. The CDR3 is 18 amino acids. Germline CDR1 reads SEHNR; CDR2 reads FQNEAQ (reference sequence).

The genes are TRBV5-1 and TRBJ2-1; TRBD2 matches at 13 bases. CDR1 is SGHRS and CDR2 is YFSETQ in the germline V gene. The J segment lost 10 bases and the V segment lost 4 bases, leaving 8 bases of the junction unmatched. The CDR3 runs 15 residues. For the CDR3, the DNA is TGCGCCAGCAGCGAGACTAGCGGGAGGAATATAGAGCAGTTCTTC. Its protein is CASSETSGRNIEQFF.

In this sample, this clone turned up once. V and J are TRBV29-1 and TRBJ2-5; 7 bases line up with TRBD1. This CDR3 is built from 15 residues. Germline V gene sequence: CDR1 SQVTM, CDR2 ANQGSEA. V shed 6 bases, J shed 1 base, and the junction held 11 bases outside the gene matches. The CDR3 reads CSVEATGDPQETQYF. DNA of the CDR3: TGCAGCGTCGAGGCAACAGGGGACCCCCAAGAGACCCAGTACTTC.

This clone was picked up a small number of times. The gene calls are TRBV19 and TRBJ2-1, with 9 positions matching TRBD1. CDR3 length equals 17 residues. The trim removed 3 bases at V and 8 bases at J, leaving 14 bases unmatched. Germline CDR1 reads LNHDA; CDR2 reads SQIVND (reference sequence). CDR3 loop: CASSIEWGQGRVYEQFF. The DNA for the CDR3 is TGTGCCAGTAGTATTGAATGGGGACAGGGTAGGGTCTATGAGCAGTTCTTC.

The gene calls are TRBV18 and TRBJ2-5; D is possibly TRBD2 (5 bases). CDR1 KGHSH and CDR2 LQKENI come from the germline V gene. Trimming pared 6 bases from V and 4 bases from J, leaving 9 bases between. The CDR3 consists of 12 residues. CDR3 amino acids: CASSSGGETQYF. The CDR3, as DNA: TGTGCCAGCTCCTCCGGAGGAGAGACCCAGTACTTC.

A few counts support this clone. Mismatch with germline at one junction end may stem from a read error. This rearrangement joins TRBV7-7 to TRBJ2-5; D is perhaps TRBD2 (6 bases). The CDR3 has 15 residues. The germline V gene has CDR1 SSHAT and CDR2 FNYEAQ (reference sequence). DNA for the CDR3: TGTGCTAGCAGCTTAGCGGTTGCGCCACAAGAGACCCAGTACTTC. Its translation: CASSLAVAPQETQYF.

The V gene is TRBV30, the J gene TRBJ2-2; 9 positions agree with TRBD1. V gave up 1 base and J gave up 3 bases; unmatched junction bases: 15. The CDR3 totals 19 residues. Germline-derived CDR1 and CDR2 are GTSNPN and SVGIG (reference sequence). CDR3 nucleotides: TGTGCCTGGAGTGCTTCGCGAACTGGGGACAGGGCGGACACCGGGGAGCTGTTTTTT. It encodes CAWSASRTGDRADTGELFF.

This clone occurred once. The CDR3, as DNA: TGTGCCAGCAGTGTACGAGCGGGAGGGCCCTACGAGCAGTACTTC. Residues: CASSVRAGGPYEQYF. The chain combines TRBV6-1 with TRBJ2-7; 10 bases align to TRBD2. Germline V gene data show CDR1 as MNHNS and CDR2 as SASEGT. V shed 4 bases and J 2 bases; nucleotides not matched to a gene: 5. The CDR3 is made up of 15 amino acids.

The rearrangement joins TRBV6-1 to TRBJ1-3, with D possibly being TRBD1 (5 bases). The CDR3 is 15 amino acids. Trimming left V 4 bases short and J 0 bases short, with 10 bases between. CDR1 is MNHNS, CDR2 SASEGT, per germline. The CDR3 coding sequence is TGTGCCAGCAGTGTTTGGGGGTCCTCTGGAAACACCATATATTTT. Protein: CASSVWGSSGNTIYF.

The V and J genes are TRBV6-6 and TRBJ1-5, with D possibly TRBD1 on 5 matching bases. The CDR3 sequence is 16 residues long. V lost 2 bases to trimming and J lost 4 bases, with 15 bases between them. In germline, CDR1 is MNHNY, CDR2 SVGAGI (reference sequence). CDR3 bases: TGTGCCAGCAGTTACGAAAGGGGAATTCTAAATCAGCCCCAGCATTTT. It translates to CASSYERGILNQPQHF.

The chain joins TRBV6-1 to TRBJ1-2, with D unresolved. The length of the CDR3 is 13 residues. Deletions cut 3 bases from V and 2 bases from J, with 7 bases between. Germline V gene sequence: CDR1 MNHNS, CDR2 SASEGT. CDR3 in amino acids: CASSEEGNYGYTF. The CDR3 nucleotides read TGTGCCAGCAGTGAGGAGGGAAACTATGGCTACACCTTC.

This clone was counted a few times. This chain connects TRBV27 to TRBJ2-7; TRBD2 matches 10 bases. The germline V gene encodes CDR1 MNHEY and CDR2 SMNVEV (reference sequence). The CDR3 consists of 16 residues. V dropped 2 bases and J dropped 1; count of bases not matched to a gene: 5. The CDR3 sequence is CASSLTGLAVSYEQYF. For the CDR3, the DNA is TGTGCCAGCAGTTTAACAGGACTAGCGGTTTCCTACGAGCAGTACTTC.

The CDR3 reads CASRWDSWEPGYF. In nucleotides, the CDR3 is TGCGCCAGCAGGTGGGACAGCTGGGAACCGGGGTACTTC. This chain joins TRBV5-1 and TRBJ2-5, with TRBD1 identical over 7 bases. The CDR3 length is 13 residues. The germline V gene has CDR1 SGHRS and CDR2 YFSETQ. V trimming: 5 bases; J trimming: 13 bases; junction bases outside the gene matches: 14.

This chain links TRBV7-2 with TRBJ2-3; D gene ambiguous. Germline lookup yields CDR1 SGHTA and CDR2 FQGNSA. The CDR3 consists of 11 residues. V was shortened by 1 base and J by 10 bases, with 6 bases between the two germline ends. The CDR3 nucleotides read TGTGCCAGCAGCTTAGGGCAGTCGCAGTATTTT. Residues: CASSLGQSQYF.

V usage is TRBV7-9 and J usage is TRBJ2-5; 7 bases are shared with TRBD2. Germline trimming cut 4 bases from V and 5 bases from J; bases unmatched to any gene: 7. Germline V gives CDR1 SEHNR, CDR2 FQNEAQ (reference sequence). The CDR3 consists of 14 residues. The chain's CDR3 is CASSSGTIGETQYF. The CDR3 region has the DNA TGTGCCAGCAGCTCGGGGACTATTGGGGAGACCCAGTACTTC.

The chain has TRBV5-1 and TRBJ2-2; perhaps TRBD2 as D (6 bases). Trimming cost V 7 bases and J 0 bases, with 13 bases left between them. The CDR3 length is 15 residues. Germline V gene data show CDR1 as SGHRS and CDR2 as YFSETQ. The CDR3 sequence is CASALTSTNTGELFF. CDR3 in DNA: TGCGCCAGCGCCCTGACTAGTACGAACACCGGGGAGCTGTTTTTT.

A few counts support this clone. The J gene is TRBJ1-1, the V gene TRBV6-5; no reliable D call. CDR1 and CDR2 (germline): MNHEY, SVGAGI. The CDR3 loop spans 13 amino acids. The germline V and J ends were trimmed by 6 bases and 5 bases, with 13 bases remaining between them. The CDR3 DNA reads as TGTGCCAGCAGGGCCTCAGGTGAGACTGAAGCTTTCTTT. As protein: CASRASGETEAFF.

The CDR3 region is CASSLLGLAGGEQFF. The DNA of the CDR3 is TGTGCCAGCAGCTTACTGGGACTAGCGGGAGGTGAGCAGTTCTTC. The chain links TRBV7-6 to TRBJ2-1; 15 bases are a match to TRBD2. V lost 2 bases and J lost 9; bases outside the gene matches: 2. This CDR3 contains 15 residues. CDR1 and CDR2 from the germline V gene are SGHVS and FNYEAQ. The complete variable domain, with remaining parts taken from reference TRBV7-6 and TRBJ2-1, reads GAGVSQSPRYKVTKRGQDVALRCDPISGHVSLYWYRQALGQGPEFLTYFNYEAQQDKSGLPNDRFSAERPEGSISTLTIQRTEQRDSAMYRCASSLLGLAGGEQFFGPGTRLTVL.

This clone has only a few counts. J is TRBJ1-2 and V is TRBV12-5, with D perhaps matching TRBD1 (6 bases). V lost 3 bases and J 8 bases, leaving 13 bases between the germline ends. The CDR3 contains 13 residues. CDR1 is LGHNT and CDR2 is FRNRAP in the germline V gene. The CDR3 coding sequence is TGTGCTAGTGGTTTCAGGGGACGAAGAGGCTACACCTTC. Protein sequence: CASGFRGRRGYTF.

The chain links TRBV30 to TRBJ2-3; TRBD2 matches at 10 bases. Germline V CDR1 and CDR2: GTSNPN, SVGIG (reference sequence). The CDR3 sequence is 15 residues long. Unmatched junction bases numbered 6, after V lost 4 bases and J lost 2 bases. CDR3 sequence: CAWTSSGSFTDTQYF. As DNA, the CDR3 is TGTGCCTGGACGTCTAGCGGGAGTTTCACAGATACGCAGTATTTT.

This clone was detected only once. V is TRBV7-3 and J is TRBJ2-3; D gene unclear. Trimming pared 2 bases from V and 0 bases from J, leaving 12 bases between. CDR3 size: 16 residues. CDR1 is SGHTA, CDR2 FQGTGA, per germline. The CDR3 loop reads CASSLGLLPSTDTQYF. The CDR3 nucleotides read TGTGCCAGCAGCTTAGGGCTTCTGCCGAGCACAGATACGCAGTATTTT.

In this sample, this clone turned up a few times. In DNA form, the CDR3 reads TGTGCCAGCAGCTTATCAGGGGGCCCCCAATTCAATGAGCAGTTCTTC. This sequence encodes CASSLSGGPQFNEQFF. The chain uses TRBV7-2 and TRBJ2-1; 8 nucleotides align to TRBD1. Germline-derived CDR1 and CDR2 are SGHTA and FQGNSA. The CDR3 is 16 residues long. The trim removed 2 bases at V and 6 bases at J, leaving 9 bases unmatched.

This chain connects TRBV19 to TRBJ2-3, with 8 bases fitting TRBD2. Germline lookup yields CDR1 LNHDA and CDR2 SQIVND (reference sequence). CDR3 length: 12 amino acids. Trimming took 7 bases from V and 7 from J; bases not matched to a gene: 4. The CDR3 nucleotides are TGTGCCAGTACTGGACTAGCAAATACGCAGTATTTT. Its protein product is CASTGLANTQYF.

This clone was seen only a few times. The chain employs TRBV5-1 and TRBJ2-7, with a weak D call TRBD1 (6 bases). This CDR3 is built from 15 residues. V gave up 4 bases and J gave up 3 bases, with 17 bases separating them. The germline V gene encodes CDR1 SGHRS and CDR2 YFSETQ. The CDR3 DNA follows: TGCGCCAGCAGCAGCCGAGGGGGAGTCGTCTACGAGCAGTACTTC. As protein: CASSSRGGVVYEQYF.

V and J are TRBV7-9 and TRBJ2-7; D is unresolved. V gave up 5 bases and J gave up 0 bases, with 8 bases separating them. In germline, CDR1 is SEHNR, CDR2 FQNEAQ (reference sequence). The CDR3 runs to 13 residues. The CDR3 is CASSASSSYEQYF. CDR3 sequence (DNA): TGTGCCAGCAGCGCCTCTAGCTCCTACGAGCAGTACTTC.